A selection of T cell receptor beta chains follows, all from one sample in a study of T cell changes during pregnancy in multiple sclerosis. TCRdb keeps only in-frame clones here, not all; method: immunoSEQ multiplex PCR. The top ten hold 1.5% of the sample, which has more than 90,000 clones, 90% to 95% seen once. The source was peripheral blood, collected in the third trimester of pregnancy. These receptors were collected from a female donor with multiple sclerosis, enrolled in a pregnancy study. The CDR3 runs from the conserved cysteine through the conserved F or W. Each record gives: D gene, clone size, J gene, V gene, CDR3 DNA, CDR3 protein. The D gene is left open where the match is weak. Rows may omit the clone size; those that give it use once, few, many or a size class.

d_gene: TRBD1
abundance: .
j_gene: TRBJ1-2
v_gene: TRBV18
CDR3nt: TGTGCCAGCTCACCAAGGACAGGGGGATATGGCTACACCTTC
CDR3aa: CASSPRTGGYGYTF

d_gene: .
abundance: .
j_gene: TRBJ1-2
v_gene: TRBV27
CDR3nt: TGTGCCAGCAGTGGCGGCGGGTTTTTAGGCTACACCTTC
CDR3aa: CASSGGGFLGYTF

d_gene: TRBD2
abundance: .
j_gene: TRBJ2-3
v_gene: TRBV7-2
CDR3nt: TGTGCCAGCAGCTTAAAAATAGCGGGGGGCACAGATACGCAGTATTTT
CDR3aa: CASSLKIAGGTDTQYF

d_gene: .
abundance: .
j_gene: TRBJ2-7
v_gene: TRBV7-9
CDR3nt: TGTGCCAGCAGCTTTATCCGGGGGGCAGTGGGCGAGCAGTACTTC
CDR3aa: CASSFIRGAVGEQYF

d_gene: TRBD2
abundance: .
j_gene: TRBJ2-2
v_gene: TRBV28
CDR3nt: TGTGCCAGCAGTTTATGGAGGACTAGACGGTCCCCCGGGGAGCTGTTTTTT
CDR3aa: CASSLWRTRRSPGELFF

d_gene: .
abundance: .
j_gene: TRBJ2-3
v_gene: TRBV7-9
CDR3nt: TGTGCCAGCAGCTTGGGGGCTAGCACAGATACGCAGTATTTT
CDR3aa: CASSLGASTDTQYF

d_gene: .
abundance: .
j_gene: TRBJ2-7
v_gene: TRBV21-1
CDR3nt: TGTGCCAGCAGCCCCTCGCGCGGGGACGAGCAGTACTTC
CDR3aa: CASSPSRGDEQYF

d_gene: .
abundance: .
j_gene: TRBJ2-2
v_gene: TRBV5-1
CDR3nt: TGCGCCAGCAGCTTTTCGACTCCTGGAACCGGGGAGCTGTTTTTT
CDR3aa: CASSFSTPGTGELFF

d_gene: TRBD2
abundance: once
j_gene: TRBJ2-2
v_gene: TRBV15
CDR3nt: TGTGCCACCAGCTCTCGCGGGGGTTTTAACACCGGGGAGCTGTTTTTT
CDR3aa: CATSSRGGFNTGELFF

d_gene: TRBD2
abundance: .
j_gene: TRBJ2-2
v_gene: TRBV6-1
CDR3nt: TGTGCCAGCAGAGTAGCGGGAGGGAACACCGGGGAGCTGTTTTTT
CDR3aa: CASRVAGGNTGELFF

d_gene: .
abundance: .
j_gene: TRBJ1-6
v_gene: TRBV15
CDR3nt: TGTGCCACCAGCAGGGACACTGGTTCCTATAATTCACCCCTCCACTTT
CDR3aa: CATSRDTGSYNSPLHF

d_gene: .
abundance: .
j_gene: TRBJ2-1
v_gene: TRBV6-5
CDR3nt: TGTGCCAGCAGTTACTTCCCGGGGGACAATGAGCAGTTCTTC
CDR3aa: CASSYFPGDNEQFF

d_gene: TRBD1
abundance: .
j_gene: TRBJ2-1
v_gene: TRBV5-6
CDR3nt: TGTGCCAGCAGCTACAGGACAGGGGCGCGGGTGTACAATGAGCAGTTCTTC
CDR3aa: CASSYRTGARVYNEQFF

d_gene: TRBD2
abundance: .
j_gene: TRBJ2-2
v_gene: TRBV6-4
CDR3nt: TGTGCCAGCAGTGACTCTGGACTAGAAAGGGACACCGGGGAGCTGTTTTTT
CDR3aa: CASSDSGLERDTGELFF

d_gene: .
abundance: .
j_gene: TRBJ2-5
v_gene: TRBV2
CDR3nt: TGTGCCAGCAGTGTCCTTAGGGGCCCGCAAGAGACCCAGTACTTC
CDR3aa: CASSVLRGPQETQYF

d_gene: TRBD2
abundance: .
j_gene: TRBJ2-5
v_gene: TRBV6-5
CDR3nt: TGTGCCAGCAGCTCAAGCGGGAACGGAGAGACCCAGTACTTC
CDR3aa: CASSSSGNGETQYF

d_gene: .
abundance: .
j_gene: TRBJ2-4
v_gene: TRBV2
CDR3nt: TGTGCCAGCATTCCGGGGGCAGAAGGGGGCTTAGCCAAAAACATTCAGTACTTC
CDR3aa: CASIPGAEGGLAKNIQYF

d_gene: TRBD2
abundance: .
j_gene: TRBJ2-1
v_gene: TRBV9
CDR3nt: TGTGCCAGCAGCGTAGACGCGGGAGGCTCCTACAATGAGCAGTTCTTC
CDR3aa: CASSVDAGGSYNEQFF

d_gene: .
abundance: .
j_gene: TRBJ2-7
v_gene: TRBV14
CDR3nt: TGTGCCAGCAGCCAAAGGTGGGCTCTGGTTTACGAGCAGTACTTC
CDR3aa: CASSQRWALVYEQYF

d_gene: TRBD2
abundance: .
j_gene: TRBJ2-1
v_gene: TRBV7-9
CDR3nt: TGTGCCAGCAGCTTGTCTAGCGGGAACTACAATGAGCAGTTCTTC
CDR3aa: CASSLSSGNYNEQFF

d_gene: TRBD2
abundance: .
j_gene: TRBJ2-1
v_gene: TRBV5-4
CDR3nt: TGTGCCAGCAGCCCCGGACTAGCCGGGTACAATGAGCAGTTCTTC
CDR3aa: CASSPGLAGYNEQFF

d_gene: .
abundance: .
j_gene: TRBJ2-3
v_gene: TRBV10-3
CDR3nt: TGTGCCACCGCCGCGACATTTTTCACAGATACGCAGTATTTT
CDR3aa: CATAATFFTDTQYF

d_gene: TRBD1
abundance: .
j_gene: TRBJ2-1
v_gene: TRBV7-6
CDR3nt: TGTGCCAGCAGCTCTACAGGACAGGGGAAGTACAATGAGCAGTTCTTC
CDR3aa: CASSSTGQGKYNEQFF

d_gene: .
abundance: .
j_gene: TRBJ1-2
v_gene: TRBV27
CDR3nt: TGTGCCAGCAGTTCCAGGGCTGACTATGGCTACACCTTC
CDR3aa: CASSSRADYGYTF

d_gene: .
abundance: .
j_gene: TRBJ2-7
v_gene: TRBV10-3
CDR3nt: TGTGCCATCAGTGTCGGAGACAGTACGAGCTCCTACGAGCAGTACTTC
CDR3aa: CAISVGDSTSSYEQYF

d_gene: TRBD2
abundance: .
j_gene: TRBJ2-7
v_gene: TRBV5-1
CDR3nt: TGCGCCAGCAGCTTAGGGGCTAGCGGGAGACTATCCGAGCAGTACTTC
CDR3aa: CASSLGASGRLSEQYF

d_gene: .
abundance: .
j_gene: TRBJ1-3
v_gene: TRBV6-6
CDR3nt: TGTGCCAGCAGTCCCCCGGCCCGAGGTGGCAACACCATATATTTT
CDR3aa: CASSPPARGGNTIYF

d_gene: TRBD1
abundance: .
j_gene: TRBJ2-7
v_gene: TRBV5-6
CDR3nt: TGTGCCAGCCAGTCTCTTCGTCGGGACAGATACGAGCAGTACTTC
CDR3aa: CASQSLRRDRYEQYF

d_gene: TRBD2
abundance: .
j_gene: TRBJ2-1
v_gene: TRBV28
CDR3nt: TGTGCCAGCACCCTAGCGGGACTACGGCGCGGCGATGAGCAGTTCTTC
CDR3aa: CASTLAGLRRGDEQFF

d_gene: .
abundance: .
j_gene: TRBJ1-1
v_gene: TRBV5-1
CDR3nt: TGCGCCAGCAGCCCTGACAGCTCCAGGGACACTGAAGCTTTCTTT
CDR3aa: CASSPDSSRDTEAFF

d_gene: TRBD1
abundance: .
j_gene: TRBJ1-2
v_gene: TRBV15
CDR3nt: TGTGCCACCAGCAGAGGGATCACAGGGGGCGCGTCGGGCTACACCTTC
CDR3aa: CATSRGITGGASGYTF

d_gene: .
abundance: once
j_gene: TRBJ2-3
v_gene: TRBV25-1
CDR3nt: TGTGCCAGCTCCCGGAGGGACGGCACAGATACGCAGTATTTT
CDR3aa: CASSRRDGTDTQYF

d_gene: TRBD2
abundance: .
j_gene: TRBJ2-7
v_gene: TRBV19
CDR3nt: TGTGCCAGTAGCGCTACTAGCGGGATCGAGTACGAGCAGTACTTC
CDR3aa: CASSATSGIEYEQYF

d_gene: TRBD1
abundance: .
j_gene: TRBJ2-7
v_gene: TRBV5-6
CDR3nt: TGTGCCAGCAGCTTCCCCTCGACAGGGATATTCTACGAGCAGTACTTC
CDR3aa: CASSFPSTGIFYEQYF

d_gene: .
abundance: .
j_gene: TRBJ2-1
v_gene: TRBV6-1
CDR3nt: TGTGCCAGCAGTGGTCTTAGCAGTGGAGGTGAGCAGTTCTTC
CDR3aa: CASSGLSSGGEQFF

d_gene: TRBD2
abundance: .
j_gene: TRBJ2-7
v_gene: TRBV2
CDR3nt: TGTGCCAGCAGCCCCACTAGCGGGGGGGGCTACGAGCAGTACTTC
CDR3aa: CASSPTSGGGYEQYF

d_gene: .
abundance: .
j_gene: TRBJ2-2
v_gene: TRBV7-9
CDR3nt: TGTGCCAGCAGTCGGGAAGGGCACACCGGGGAGCTGTTTTTT
CDR3aa: CASSREGHTGELFF

d_gene: .
abundance: .
j_gene: TRBJ2-2
v_gene: TRBV11-3
CDR3nt: TGTGCCAGCAGCTCCGGGGGGCTAGCGGCCACCGGGGAGCTGTTTTTT
CDR3aa: CASSSGGLAATGELFF

d_gene: .
abundance: .
j_gene: TRBJ2-1
v_gene: TRBV12-5
CDR3nt: TGTGCTAGTGGTTTGGTAGACAGAAGCTCCTACAATGAGCAGTTCTTC
CDR3aa: CASGLVDRSSYNEQFF

d_gene: TRBD2
abundance: .
j_gene: TRBJ2-2
v_gene: TRBV7-2
CDR3nt: TGTGCCAGCAGCTTAAGAGCGGGAGGTAGCACCGGGGAGCTGTTTTTT
CDR3aa: CASSLRAGGSTGELFF

d_gene: TRBD2
abundance: .
j_gene: TRBJ2-4
v_gene: TRBV5-1
CDR3nt: TGCGCCAGCAGCTCGCTAGCGGGGGAGAACATTCAGTACTTC
CDR3aa: CASSSLAGENIQYF

d_gene: .
abundance: .
j_gene: TRBJ1-2
v_gene: TRBV5-1
CDR3nt: TGCGCCAGCAGCTTGGCTATACCGGGAGGCTACACCTTC
CDR3aa: CASSLAIPGGYTF

d_gene: .
abundance: .
j_gene: TRBJ2-5
v_gene: TRBV28
CDR3nt: TGTGCCAGCAGTCCTGGGCAAACCCAGTACTTC
CDR3aa: CASSPGQTQYF